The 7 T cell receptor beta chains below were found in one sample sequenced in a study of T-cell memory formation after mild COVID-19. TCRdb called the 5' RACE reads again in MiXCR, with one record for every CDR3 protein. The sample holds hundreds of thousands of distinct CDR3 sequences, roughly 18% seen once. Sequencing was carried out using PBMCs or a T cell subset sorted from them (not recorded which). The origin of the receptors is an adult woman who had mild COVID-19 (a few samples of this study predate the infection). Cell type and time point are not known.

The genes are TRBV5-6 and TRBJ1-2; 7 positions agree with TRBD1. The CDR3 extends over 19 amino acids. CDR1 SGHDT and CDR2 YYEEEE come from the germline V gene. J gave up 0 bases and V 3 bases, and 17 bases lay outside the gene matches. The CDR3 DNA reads TGTGCCAGCAGCTCACCATACAACAGGGGCCTAGGGACTAACTATGGCTACACCTTC. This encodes CASSSPYNRGLGTNYGYTF.

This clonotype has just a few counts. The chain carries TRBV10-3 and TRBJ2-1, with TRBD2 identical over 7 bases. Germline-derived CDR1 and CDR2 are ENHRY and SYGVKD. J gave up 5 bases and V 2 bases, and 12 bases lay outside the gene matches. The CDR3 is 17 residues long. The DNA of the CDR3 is TGTGCCATCAGTGAGCCCGGACTAGATCAGAGGGACAATGAGCAGTTCTTC. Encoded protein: CAISEPGLDQRDNEQFF.

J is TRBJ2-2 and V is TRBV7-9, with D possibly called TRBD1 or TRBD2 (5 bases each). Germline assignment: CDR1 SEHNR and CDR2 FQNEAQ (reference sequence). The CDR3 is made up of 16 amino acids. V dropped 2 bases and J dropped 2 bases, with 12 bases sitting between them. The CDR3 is CASSLMGRDNTGELFF. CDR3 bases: TGTGCCAGCAGCTTAATGGGACGGGATAACACCGGGGAGCTGTTTTTT.

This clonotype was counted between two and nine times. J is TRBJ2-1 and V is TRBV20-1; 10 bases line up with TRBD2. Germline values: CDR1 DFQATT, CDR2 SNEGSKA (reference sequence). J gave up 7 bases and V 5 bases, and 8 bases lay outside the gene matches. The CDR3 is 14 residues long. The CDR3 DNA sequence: TGCAGTGCTCTAGCGGGAGATGGGAGGAATGAGCAGTTCTTC. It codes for CSALAGDGRNEQFF.

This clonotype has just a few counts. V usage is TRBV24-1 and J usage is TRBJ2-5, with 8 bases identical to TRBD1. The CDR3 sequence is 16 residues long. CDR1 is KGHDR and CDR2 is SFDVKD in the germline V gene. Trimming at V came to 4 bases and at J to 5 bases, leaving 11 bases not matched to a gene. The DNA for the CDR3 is TGTGCCACCAGTGACACGACGACAGGGGAGATGGAGACCCAGTACTTC. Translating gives CATSDTTTGEMETQYF.

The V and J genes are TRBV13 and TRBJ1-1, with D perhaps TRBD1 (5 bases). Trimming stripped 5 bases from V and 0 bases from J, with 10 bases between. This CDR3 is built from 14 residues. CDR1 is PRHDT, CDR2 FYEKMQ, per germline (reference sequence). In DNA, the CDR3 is TGTGCCAGCAGCCCACAGGTTATGAACACTGAAGCTTTCTTT. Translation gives CASSPQVMNTEAFF.

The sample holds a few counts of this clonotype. CDR3 residues: CASSRGRLAGRWNEQFF. CDR3 DNA sequence: TGCGCCAGCAGCCGAGGGCGGCTAGCGGGTCGTTGGAATGAGCAGTTCTTC. This chain connects TRBV4-1 to TRBJ2-1, with TRBD2 identical over 8 bases. This CDR3 has 17 amino acids. CDR1 is MGHRA and CDR2 is YSYEKL in the germline V gene. Trimming at V came to 4 bases and at J to 7 bases, leaving 15 bases not matched to a gene.